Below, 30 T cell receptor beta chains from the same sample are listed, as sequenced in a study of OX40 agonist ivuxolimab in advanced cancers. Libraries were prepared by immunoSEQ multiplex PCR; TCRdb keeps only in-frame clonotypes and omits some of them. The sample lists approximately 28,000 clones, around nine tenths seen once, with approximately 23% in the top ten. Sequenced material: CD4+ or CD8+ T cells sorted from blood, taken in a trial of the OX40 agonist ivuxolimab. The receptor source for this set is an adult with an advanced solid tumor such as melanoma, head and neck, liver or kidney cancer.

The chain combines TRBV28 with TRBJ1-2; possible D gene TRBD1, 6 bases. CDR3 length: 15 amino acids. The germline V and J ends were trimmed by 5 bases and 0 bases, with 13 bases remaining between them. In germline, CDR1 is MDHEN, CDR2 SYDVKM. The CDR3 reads CASSDTGLANYGYTF. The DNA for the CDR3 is TGTGCCAGCAGTGACACAGGGCTCGCTAACTATGGCTACACCTTC.

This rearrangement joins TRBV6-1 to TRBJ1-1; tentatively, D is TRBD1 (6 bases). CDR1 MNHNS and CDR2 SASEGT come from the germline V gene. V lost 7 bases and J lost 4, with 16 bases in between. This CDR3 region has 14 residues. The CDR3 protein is CASTLRGQGTEAFF. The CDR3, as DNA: TGTGCCAGCACTTTGCGGGGGCAGGGCACTGAAGCTTTCTTT.

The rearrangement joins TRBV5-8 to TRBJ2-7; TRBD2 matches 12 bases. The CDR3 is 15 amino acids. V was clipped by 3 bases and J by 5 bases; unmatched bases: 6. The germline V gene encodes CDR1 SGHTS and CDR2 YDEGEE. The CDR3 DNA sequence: TGTGCCAGCAGCTCCCTAGCGGGAGGGCGACACGAGCAGTACTTC. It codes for CASSSLAGGRHEQYF. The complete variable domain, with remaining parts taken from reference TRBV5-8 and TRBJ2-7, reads EAGVTQSPTHLIKTRGQQATLRCSPISGHTSVYWYQQALGLGLQFLLWYDEGEERNRGNFPPRFSGRQFPNYSSELNVNALELEDSALYLCASSSLAGGRHEQYFGPGTRLTVT.

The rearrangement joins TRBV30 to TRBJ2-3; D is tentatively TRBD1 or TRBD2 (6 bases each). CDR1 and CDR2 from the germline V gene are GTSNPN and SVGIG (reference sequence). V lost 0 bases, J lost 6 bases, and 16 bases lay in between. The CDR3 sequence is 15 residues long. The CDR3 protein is CAWSVPGGKADTQYF. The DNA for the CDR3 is TGTGCCTGGAGTGTCCCCGGGGGCAAGGCGGATACGCAGTATTTT.

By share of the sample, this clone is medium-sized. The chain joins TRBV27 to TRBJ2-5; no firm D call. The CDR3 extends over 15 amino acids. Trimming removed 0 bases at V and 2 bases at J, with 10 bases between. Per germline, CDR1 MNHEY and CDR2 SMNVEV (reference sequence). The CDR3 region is CASSLSWADQETQYF. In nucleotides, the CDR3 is TGTGCCAGCAGTTTATCGTGGGCAGATCAAGAGACCCAGTACTTC.

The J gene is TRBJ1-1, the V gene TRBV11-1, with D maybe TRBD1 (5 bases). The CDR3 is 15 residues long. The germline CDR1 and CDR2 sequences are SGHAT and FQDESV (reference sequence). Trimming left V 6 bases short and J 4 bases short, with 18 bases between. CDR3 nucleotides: TGTGCCAGCAGAAGGGGACCTTTGATGAGCACTGAAGCTTTCTTT. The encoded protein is CASRRGPLMSTEAFF. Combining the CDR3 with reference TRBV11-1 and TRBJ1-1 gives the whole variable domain EAEVAQSPRYKITEKSQAVAFWCDPISGHATLYWYRQILGQGPELLVQFQDESVVDDSQLPKDRFSAERLKGVDSTLKIQPAELGDSAMYLCASRRGPLMSTEAFFGQGTRLTVV.

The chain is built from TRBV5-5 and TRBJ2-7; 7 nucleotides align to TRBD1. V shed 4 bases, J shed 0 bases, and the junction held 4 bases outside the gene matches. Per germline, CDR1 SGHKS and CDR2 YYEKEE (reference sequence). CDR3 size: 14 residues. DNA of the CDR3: TGTGCCAGCAGCCCCGGGACAGCCTCCTACGAGCAGTACTTC. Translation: CASSPGTASYEQYF.

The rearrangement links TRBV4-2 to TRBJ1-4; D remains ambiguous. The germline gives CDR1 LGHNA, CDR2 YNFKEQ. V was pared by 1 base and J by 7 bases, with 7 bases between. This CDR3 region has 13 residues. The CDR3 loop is CASSQGRGEKLFF. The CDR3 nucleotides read TGTGCCAGCAGCCAAGGGCGTGGTGAAAAACTGTTTTTT.

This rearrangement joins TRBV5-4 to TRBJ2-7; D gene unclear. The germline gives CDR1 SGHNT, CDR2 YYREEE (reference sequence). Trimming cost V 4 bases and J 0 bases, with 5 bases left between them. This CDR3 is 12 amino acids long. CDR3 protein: CASSLNSYEQYF. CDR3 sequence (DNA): TGTGCCAGCAGCCTGAACTCCTACGAGCAGTACTTC.

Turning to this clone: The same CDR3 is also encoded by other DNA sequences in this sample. The CDR3: CAWSVAGNTEAFF. As DNA, the CDR3 is TGTGCCTGGAGTGTAGCAGGGAACACTGAAGCTTTCTTT. The V and J genes are TRBV30 and TRBJ1-1; D remains unclear. Germline V CDR1 and CDR2: GTSNPN, SVGIG (reference sequence). The CDR3 is made up of 13 amino acids. V dropped 0 bases and J dropped 1 base, with 6 bases sitting between them.

Written as DNA, the CDR3 is TGTGCCAGCAGTTACGGGTCAGGCCGAGCTAACTATGGCTACACCTTC. Translation gives CASSYGSGRANYGYTF. J is TRBJ1-2 and V is TRBV6-5; D is unclear. The CDR3 sequence is 16 residues long. Germline CDR1 reads MNHEY; CDR2 reads SVGAGI. The germline V and J ends were trimmed by 2 bases and 0 bases, with 13 bases remaining between them.

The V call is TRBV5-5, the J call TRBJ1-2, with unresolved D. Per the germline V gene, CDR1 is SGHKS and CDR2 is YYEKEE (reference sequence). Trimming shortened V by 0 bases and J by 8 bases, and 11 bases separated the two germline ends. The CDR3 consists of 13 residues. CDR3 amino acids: CASSLAHSGGYTF. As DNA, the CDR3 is TGTGCCAGCAGCTTGGCACACTCTGGGGGCTACACCTTC.

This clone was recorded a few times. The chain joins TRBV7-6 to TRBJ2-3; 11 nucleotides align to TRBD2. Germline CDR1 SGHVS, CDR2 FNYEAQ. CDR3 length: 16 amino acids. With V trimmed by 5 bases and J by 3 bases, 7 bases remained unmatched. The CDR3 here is CASSPRASGRTDTQYF. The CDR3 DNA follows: TGTGCCAGCAGCCCCCGGGCTAGCGGGAGGACAGATACGCAGTATTTT.

CDR3 residues: CASSQNRLINSPLHF. DNA of the CDR3: TGCGCCAGCAGCCAGAATCGGCTTATTAATTCACCCCTCCACTTT. The genes are TRBV4-3 and TRBJ1-6; D unresolved. V gave up 3 bases and J gave up 6 bases, with 12 bases separating them. The CDR3 is 15 residues long. Germline V gene data show CDR1 as LGHNA and CDR2 as YSLEER.

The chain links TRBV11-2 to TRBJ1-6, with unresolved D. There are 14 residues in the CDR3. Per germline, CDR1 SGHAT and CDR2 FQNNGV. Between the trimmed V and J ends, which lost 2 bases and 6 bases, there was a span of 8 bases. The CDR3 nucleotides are TGTGCCAGCAGCTTAATTGGGGTTAATTCACCCCTCCACTTT. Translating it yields CASSLIGVNSPLHF.

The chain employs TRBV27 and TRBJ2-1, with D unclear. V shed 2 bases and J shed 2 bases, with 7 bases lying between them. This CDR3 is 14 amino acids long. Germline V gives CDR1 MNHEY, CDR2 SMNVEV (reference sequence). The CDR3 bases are TGTGCCAGCAGTTTACGGTCGGCCTACAATGAGCAGTTCTTC. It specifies CASSLRSAYNEQFF.

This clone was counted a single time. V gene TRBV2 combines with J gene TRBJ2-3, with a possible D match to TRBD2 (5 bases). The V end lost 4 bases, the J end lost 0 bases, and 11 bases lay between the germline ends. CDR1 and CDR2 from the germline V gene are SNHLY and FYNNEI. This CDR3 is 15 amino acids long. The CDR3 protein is CASSALRTSTDTQYF. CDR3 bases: TGTGCCAGCAGTGCCCTACGGACTAGCACAGATACGCAGTATTTT.

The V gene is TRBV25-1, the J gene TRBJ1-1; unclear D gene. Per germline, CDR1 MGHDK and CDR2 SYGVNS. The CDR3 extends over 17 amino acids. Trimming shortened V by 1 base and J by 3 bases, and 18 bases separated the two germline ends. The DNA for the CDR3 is TGTGCCAGCAGTGAATGGTTTGGCGGGGAAGATGACACTGAAGCTTTCTTT. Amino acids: CASSEWFGGEDDTEAFF. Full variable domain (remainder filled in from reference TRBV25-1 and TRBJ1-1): EADIYQTPRYLVIGTGKKITLECSQTMGHDKMYWYQQDPGMELHLIHYSYGVNSTEKGDLSSESTVSRIRTEHFPLTLESARPSHTSQYLCASSEWFGGEDDTEAFFGQGTRLTVV.

In DNA form, the CDR3 reads TGTGCCATCAGTGGGACTAGCGGGAGGCCCGAGCAGTACTTC. This sequence encodes CAISGTSGRPEQYF. V gene TRBV10-3 combines with J gene TRBJ2-7; 14 bases line up with TRBD2. This CDR3 comprises 14 residues. Per the germline V gene, CDR1 is ENHRY and CDR2 is SYGVKD. The ends lost 4 bases at V and 6 bases at J; junction bases unmatched: 2.

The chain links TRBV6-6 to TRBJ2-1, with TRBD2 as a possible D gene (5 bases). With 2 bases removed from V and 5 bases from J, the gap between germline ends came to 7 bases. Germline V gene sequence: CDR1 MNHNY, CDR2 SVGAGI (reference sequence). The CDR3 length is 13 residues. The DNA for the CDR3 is TGTGCCAGCAGTTACCCCGGGGACAATGAGCAGTTCTTC. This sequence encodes CASSYPGDNEQFF.

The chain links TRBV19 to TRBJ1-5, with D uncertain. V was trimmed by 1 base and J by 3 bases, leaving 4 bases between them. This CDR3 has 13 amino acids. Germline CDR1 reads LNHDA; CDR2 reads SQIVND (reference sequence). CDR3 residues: CASSIGPNQPQHF. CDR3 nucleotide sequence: TGTGCCAGTAGTATAGGTCCCAATCAGCCCCAGCATTTT.

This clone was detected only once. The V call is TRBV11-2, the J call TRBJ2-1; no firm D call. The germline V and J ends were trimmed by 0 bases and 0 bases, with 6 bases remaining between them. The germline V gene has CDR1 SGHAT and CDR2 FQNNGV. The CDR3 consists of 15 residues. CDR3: CASSLEGNSYNEQFF. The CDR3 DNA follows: TGTGCCAGCAGCTTAGAAGGGAACTCCTACAATGAGCAGTTCTTC.

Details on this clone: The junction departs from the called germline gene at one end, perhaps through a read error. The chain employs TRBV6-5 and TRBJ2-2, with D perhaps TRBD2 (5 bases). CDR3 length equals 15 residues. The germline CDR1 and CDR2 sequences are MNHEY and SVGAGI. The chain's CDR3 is CASSYSGLNTGELFF. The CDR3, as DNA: TGTGCCAGCAGCTACTCCGGACTGAACACCGGGGAGCTGTTTTTT.

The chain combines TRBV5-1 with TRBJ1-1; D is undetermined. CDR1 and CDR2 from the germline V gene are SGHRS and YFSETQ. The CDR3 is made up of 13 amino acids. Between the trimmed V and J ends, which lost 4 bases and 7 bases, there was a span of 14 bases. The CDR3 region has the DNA TGCGCCAGCAGCCCCGACGGAACTTTTGAAGCTTTCTTT. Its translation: CASSPDGTFEAFF. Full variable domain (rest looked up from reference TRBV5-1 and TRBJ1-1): KAGVTQTPRYLIKTRGQQVTLSCSPISGHRSVSWYQQTPGQGLQFLFEYFSETQRNKGNFPGRFSGRQFSNSRSEMNVSTLELGDSALYLCASSPDGTFEAFFGQGTRLTVV.

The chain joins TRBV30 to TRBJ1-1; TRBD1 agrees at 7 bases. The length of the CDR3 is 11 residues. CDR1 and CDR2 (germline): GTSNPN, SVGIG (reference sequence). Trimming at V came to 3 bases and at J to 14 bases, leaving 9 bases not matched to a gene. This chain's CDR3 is CAWREGQAPFF. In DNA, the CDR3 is TGTGCCTGGAGGGAAGGACAGGCACCCTTCTTT.

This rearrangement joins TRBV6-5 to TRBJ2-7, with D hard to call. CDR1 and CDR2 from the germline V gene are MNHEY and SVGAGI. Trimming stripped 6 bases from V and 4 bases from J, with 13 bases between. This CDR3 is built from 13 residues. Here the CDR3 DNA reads TGTGCCAGCAGCCTCGGTCGGCTATACGAGCAGTACTTC. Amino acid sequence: CASSLGRLYEQYF.

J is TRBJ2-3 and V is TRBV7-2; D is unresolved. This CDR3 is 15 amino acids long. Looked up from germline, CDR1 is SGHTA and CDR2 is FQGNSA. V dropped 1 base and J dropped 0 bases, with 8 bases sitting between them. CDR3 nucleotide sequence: TGTGCCAGCAGCTTAGGTTTATTTAGCACAGATACGCAGTATTTT. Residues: CASSLGLFSTDTQYF.

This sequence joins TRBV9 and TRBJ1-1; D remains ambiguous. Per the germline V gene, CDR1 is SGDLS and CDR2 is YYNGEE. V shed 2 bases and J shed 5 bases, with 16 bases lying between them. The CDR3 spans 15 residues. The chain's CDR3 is CASSVYEREVTEAFF. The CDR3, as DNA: TGTGCCAGCAGCGTCTATGAAAGGGAGGTAACTGAAGCTTTCTTT. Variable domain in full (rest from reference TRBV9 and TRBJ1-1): DSGVTQTPKHLITATGQRVTLRCSPRSGDLSVYWYQQSLDQGLQFLIQYYNGEERAKGNILERFSAQQFPDLHSELNLSSLELGDSALYFCASSVYEREVTEAFFGQGTRLTVV.

The CDR3 DNA follows: TGTGCCAGCAGCTTAATGACAGGGGCGTCCGGGGAGCTGTTTTTT. This sequence encodes CASSLMTGASGELFF. This chain connects TRBV11-2 to TRBJ2-2; 8 bases line up with TRBD1. This CDR3 is built from 15 residues. Trimming took 2 bases from V and 6 from J; bases not matched to a gene: 5. Germline CDR1 reads SGHAT; CDR2 reads FQNNGV.

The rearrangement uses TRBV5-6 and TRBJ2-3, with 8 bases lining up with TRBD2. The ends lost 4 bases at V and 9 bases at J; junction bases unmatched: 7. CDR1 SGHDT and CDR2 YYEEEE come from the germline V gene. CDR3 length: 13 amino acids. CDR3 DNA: TGTGCCAGCAGCCGGGAGGGCGGGGTCACGCAGTATTTT. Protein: CASSREGGVTQYF.